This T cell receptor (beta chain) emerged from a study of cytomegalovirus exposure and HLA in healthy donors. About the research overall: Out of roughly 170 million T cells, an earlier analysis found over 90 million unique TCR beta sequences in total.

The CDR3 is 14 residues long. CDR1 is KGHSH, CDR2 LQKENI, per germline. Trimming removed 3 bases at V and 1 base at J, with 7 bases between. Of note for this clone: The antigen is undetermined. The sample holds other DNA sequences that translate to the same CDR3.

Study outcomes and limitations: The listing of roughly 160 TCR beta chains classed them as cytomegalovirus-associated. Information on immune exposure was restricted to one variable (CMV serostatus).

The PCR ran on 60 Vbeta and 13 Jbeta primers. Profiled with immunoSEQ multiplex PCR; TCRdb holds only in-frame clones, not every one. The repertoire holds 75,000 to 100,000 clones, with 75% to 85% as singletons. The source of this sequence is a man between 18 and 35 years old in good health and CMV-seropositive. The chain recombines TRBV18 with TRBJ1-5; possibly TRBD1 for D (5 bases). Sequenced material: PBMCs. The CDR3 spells CASSPSGSNQPQHF. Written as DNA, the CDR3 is TGTGCCAGCTCACCCTCAGGGAGCAATCAGCCCCAGCATTTT.